The rows below give T cell receptor beta chains drawn from one sample of a study of blood T cell repertoires in COVID-19. The data were produced by immunoSEQ multiplex PCR, yet TCRdb's version contains in-frame clones alone and is incomplete. The repertoire includes 200,000 to 250,000 clones, around 83% of them detected once, and about 7.4% sits in the top ten. Sequencing was carried out using peripheral blood. Source of these receptors: a woman aged 45-60 years with acute or convalescent COVID-19. Each CDR3 is given with its conserved first and last residue. D genes are given only for firm matches. Clone sizes are given selectively: once, few, many, or a class where the clone is expanded.

D,size,J,V,CDR3,DNA
-,-,TRBJ1-2,TRBV5-1,CASRTDFGGYTF,TGCGCCAGCCGGACTGACTTTGGTGGCTACACCTTC
-,once,TRBJ1-6,TRBV7-8,CASSTDSSYNSPLHF,TGTGCCAGCAGCACGGACAGCTCCTATAATTCACCCCTCCACTTT
-,-,TRBJ2-3,TRBV30,CAWSAGTDTQYF,TGTGCCTGGAGTGCGGGCACAGATACGCAGTATTTT
TRBD2,once,TRBJ2-3,TRBV7-8,CASSARGGTDTQYF,TGTGCCAGCAGCGCGCGGGGGGGCACAGATACGCAGTATTTT
-,-,TRBJ2-5,TRBV5-5,CASSLSYGEFQETQYF,TGTGCCAGCAGCTTGTCGTACGGGGAGTTCCAAGAGACCCAGTACTTC
TRBD1,-,TRBJ1-6,TRBV2,CASKLDRGFSPLHF,TGTGCCAGCAAGCTAGACAGGGGATTTTCACCCCTCCACTTT
-,-,TRBJ1-1,TRBV10-1,CASSEGGNEAFF,TGCGCCAGCAGTGAGGGGGGGAATGAGGCTTTCTTT
-,-,TRBJ1-4,TRBV6-6,CASRLSGGTNEKLFF,TGTGCCAGCAGACTTTCGGGGGGAACTAATGAAAAACTGTTTTTT
-,-,TRBJ2-5,TRBV7-3,CASSPTPGGIQETQYF,TGTGCCAGCAGCCCCACCCCAGGGGGGATTCAAGAGACCCAGTACTTC
-,-,TRBJ1-1,TRBV28,CASSLRYTEAFF,TGTGCCAGCAGTTTACGGTACACTGAAGCTTTCTTT
TRBD2,-,TRBJ2-5,TRBV5-5,CASSWGAGGDQETQYF,TGTGCCAGCAGCTGGGGCGCGGGGGGGGACCAAGAGACCCAGTACTTC
TRBD2,few,TRBJ2-2,TRBV6-6,CASSYRGGAKSGELFF,TGTGCCAGCAGTTACCGCGGGGGGGCCAAGAGCGGGGAGCTGTTTTTT
-,-,TRBJ2-3,TRBV27,CASSPHTDTQYF,TGTGCCAGCAGTCCCCACACAGATACGCAGTATTTT
-,-,TRBJ2-1,TRBV27,CASSFGLTYNEQFF,TGTGCCAGCAGTTTTGGACTAACCTACAATGAGCAGTTCTTC
TRBD1,-,TRBJ2-7,TRBV7-8,CASSPGTGSSYEQYF,TGTGCCAGCAGCCCCGGGACAGGGAGCTCCTACGAGCAGTACTTC
TRBD1,-,TRBJ2-2,TRBV6-5,CASRRTGGTGELFF,TGTGCCAGCAGACGGACAGGGGGTACCGGGGAGCTGTTTTTT
-,-,TRBJ2-7,TRBV4-1,CASSQRAGPWGYEQYF,TGCGCCAGCAGCCAGAGGGCGGGGCCTTGGGGCTACGAGCAGTACTTC
TRBD1,-,TRBJ2-7,TRBV5-4,CASSRPGQGGYEQYF,TGTGCCAGCAGCCGTCCGGGACAGGGGGGATACGAGCAGTACTTC
-,-,TRBJ2-4,TRBV6-1,CASSDHEDQLGQGAKNIQYF,TGTGCCAGCAGTGACCATGAGGATCAATTAGGGCAGGGAGCCAAAAACATTCAGTACTTC
-,-,TRBJ1-3,TRBV7-2,CASSYVGGPGNTIYF,TGTGCCAGCAGCTACGTCGGGGGGCCCGGAAACACCATATATTTT